The clone carrying this TCR beta chain was picked up many times. Its antigen is unknown. This record belongs to a study of human T cells and chemical hapten exposure. Study processing details: Per sample, the median was about 95,000 TCRs, with values from around 25,000 to 690,000. TCRdb re-analysed the RACE reads in MiXCR, keeping a single row per CDR3 protein. None of the V and J calls come from the authors' own analysis; TCRdb made them. The table lists fewer than 45,000 distinct CDR3 sequences, 9% to 15% of them singletons. Described time point: pre-sensitization, week 0. Treatment specified: therapeutic diphenylcyclopropenone sensitization with weekly scalp DPC. Total RNA was extracted from unfractionated whole blood. Those who donated were patients with alopecia, 18 to 70 years of age, and suitable for DPC. Notes on the study in general: It was expanded TCRs that formed significantly more large CDR3 similarity clusters than controls did.

The TCR originated in a woman aged 35 to 49 with alopecia areata. Some clones in this sample may be carry-over from other donors' samples. Source: whole blood, taken in connection with sensitization to the hapten diphenylcyclopropenone (DPC).

The CDR3 protein is CASSFPTLQSGTVNTGELFF. The CDR3 DNA reads TGTGCCAGCAGCTTCCCGACCCTCCAGTCCGGGACAGTTAACACCGGGGAGCTGTTTTTT. V is TRBV11-2 and J is TRBJ2-2; TRBD1 matches 7 bases. The CDR3 runs to 20 residues. Germline trimming cut 3 bases from V and 2 bases from J; bases unmatched to any gene: 18. The germline V gene encodes CDR1 SGHAT and CDR2 FQNNGV. Filled out from reference TRBV11-2 and TRBJ2-2, the complete variable domain reads EAGVAQSPRYKIIEKRQSVAFWCNPISGHATLYWYQQILGQGPKLLIQFQNNGVVDDSQLPKDRFSAERLKGVDSTLKIQPAKLEDSAVYLCASSFPTLQSGTVNTGELFFGEGSRLTVL.